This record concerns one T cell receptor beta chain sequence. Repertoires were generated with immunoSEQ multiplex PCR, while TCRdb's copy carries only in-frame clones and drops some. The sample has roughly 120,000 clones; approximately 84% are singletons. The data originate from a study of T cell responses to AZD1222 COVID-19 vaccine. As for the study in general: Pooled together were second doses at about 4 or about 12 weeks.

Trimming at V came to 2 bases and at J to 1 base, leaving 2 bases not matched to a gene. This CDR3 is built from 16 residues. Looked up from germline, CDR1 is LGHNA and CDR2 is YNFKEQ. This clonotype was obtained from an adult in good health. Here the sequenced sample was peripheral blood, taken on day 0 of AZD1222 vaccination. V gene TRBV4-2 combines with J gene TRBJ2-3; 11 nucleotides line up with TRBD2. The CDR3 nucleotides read TGTGCCAGCAGCCAACAACTAGCGGGGGGCACAGATACGCAGTATTTT. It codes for CASSQQLAGGTDTQYF.